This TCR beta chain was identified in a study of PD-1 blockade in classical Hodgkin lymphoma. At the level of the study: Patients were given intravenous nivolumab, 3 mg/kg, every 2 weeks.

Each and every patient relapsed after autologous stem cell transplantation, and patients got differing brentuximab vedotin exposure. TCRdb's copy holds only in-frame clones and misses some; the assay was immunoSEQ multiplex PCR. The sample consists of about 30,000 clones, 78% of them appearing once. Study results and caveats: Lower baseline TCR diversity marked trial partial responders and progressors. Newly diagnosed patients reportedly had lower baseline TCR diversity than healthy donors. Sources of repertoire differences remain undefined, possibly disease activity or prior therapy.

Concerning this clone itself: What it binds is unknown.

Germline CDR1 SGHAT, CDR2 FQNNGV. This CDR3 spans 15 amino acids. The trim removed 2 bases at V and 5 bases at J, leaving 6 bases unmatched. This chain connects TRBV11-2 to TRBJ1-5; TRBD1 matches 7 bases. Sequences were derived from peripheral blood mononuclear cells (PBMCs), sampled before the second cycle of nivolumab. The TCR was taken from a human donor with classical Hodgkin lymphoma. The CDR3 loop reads CASSLRQGEDQPQHF. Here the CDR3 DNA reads TGTGCCAGCAGCTTAAGACAGGGCGAGGATCAGCCCCAGCATTTT. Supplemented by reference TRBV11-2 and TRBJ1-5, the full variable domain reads EAGVAQSPRYKIIEKRQSVAFWCNPISGHATLYWYQQILGQGPKLLIQFQNNGVVDDSQLPKDRFSAERLKGVDSTLKIQPAKLEDSAVYLCASSLRQGEDQPQHFGDGTRLSIL.